Below are 27 T cell receptor beta chains sequenced from a single sample in a study of T cells in Graves' hyperthyroidism and ophthalmopathy. The investigators amplified TCR beta CDR3 regions from RNA transcripts. The HTBI primer set drove a first-round RT-PCR of the TCR CDR3. TCRdb re-called the multiplex PCR reads through MiXCR, storing one row per CDR3 protein. This sample carries 450,000 to 650,000 distinct CDR3 sequences, 14% of them seen once, and the ten largest clones take approximately 6.4%. Sequencing was done on a sample of blood. These receptors all stem from a young woman with Graves' ophthalmopathy.

The V and J genes are TRBV29-1 and TRBJ2-1, with D unclear. Germline assignment: CDR1 SQVTM and CDR2 ANQGSEA. This CDR3 has 11 residues. Deletions cut 7 bases from V and 7 bases from J, with 11 bases between. Here the CDR3 reads CSEGYGNEQFF. The CDR3 nucleotides are TGCAGCGAAGGGTATGGGAATGAGCAGTTCTTC.

This clonotype was detected ten times or more. The CDR3 spells CAISEGGSGYEQYF. The CDR3 DNA sequence: TGTGCCATCAGTGAGGGCGGGAGTGGGTACGAGCAGTACTTC. The V call is TRBV10-3, the J call TRBJ2-7, with 7 bases aligning to TRBD2. Germline loops: CDR1 ENHRY, CDR2 SYGVKD. V lost 2 bases, J lost 4 bases, and 5 bases stayed unmatched. The CDR3 totals 14 residues.

The J gene is TRBJ1-2, the V gene TRBV30; D gene unclear. CDR1 is GTSNPN and CDR2 is SVGIG in the germline V gene (reference sequence). CDR3 length: 15 residues. Trimming shortened V by 1 base and J by 0 bases, and 12 bases separated the two germline ends. CDR3 nucleotides: TGTGCCTGGAGTGGAGTGGGTGCACCTAACTATGGCTACACCTTC. Translated: CAWSGVGAPNYGYTF.

This clonotype was recorded many times. The V call is TRBV20-1, the J call TRBJ2-1, with TRBD1 matching over 9 bases. CDR3 length equals 15 residues. With 3 bases clipped from V and 4 bases from J, the junction kept 7 bases outside the gene matches. Germline V lookup: CDR1 DFQATT, CDR2 SNEGSKA (reference sequence). CDR3 DNA sequence: TGCAGTGCTAGTGCCTGGGACAGGGATTACAATGAGCAGTTCTTC. Residues: CSASAWDRDYNEQFF.

This clonotype was recorded many times. The germline gene is not matched at one end of the junction; a read error may be the cause. V gene TRBV7-7 combines with J gene TRBJ2-1; D is unresolved. Germline values: CDR1 SSHAT, CDR2 FNYEAQ (reference sequence). The length of the CDR3 is 13 residues. The CDR3 reads CASSLGQHNEQFF. Written as DNA, the CDR3 is TGTGCTAGCAGCTTAGGGCAGCACAATGAGCAGTTCTTC.

This clonotype was seen ten or more times. The chain employs TRBV5-8 and TRBJ2-7; D ambiguous. The V end lost 0 bases, the J end lost 1 base, and 11 bases lay between the germline ends. The CDR3 totals 15 residues. Germline values: CDR1 SGHTS, CDR2 YDEGEE. DNA of the CDR3: TGTGCCAGCAGCTTGGCTGGGTGGGTATCCTACGAGCAGTACTTC. The encoded protein is CASSLAGWVSYEQYF. Full variable domain (rest looked up from reference TRBV5-8 and TRBJ2-7): EAGVTQSPTHLIKTRGQQATLRCSPISGHTSVYWYQQALGLGLQFLLWYDEGEERNRGNFPPRFSGRQFPNYSSELNVNALELEDSALYLCASSLAGWVSYEQYFGPGTRLTVT.

This chain joins TRBV10-3 and TRBJ1-2; 8 nucleotides agree with TRBD1. CDR3 length: 13 amino acids. Germline CDR1 and CDR2: ENHRY and SYGVKD. Trimming at V came to 7 bases and at J to 8 bases, leaving 9 bases not matched to a gene. DNA for the CDR3: TGTGCCATCACCCGGACAGGGACCGGCGGCTACACCTTC. This gives the protein CAITRTGTGGYTF.

There are many counts of this clonotype. The V call is TRBV28, the J call TRBJ2-1; either TRBD1 or TRBD2 may supply D (6 bases each). Germline lookup yields CDR1 MDHEN and CDR2 SYDVKM. Trimming took 5 bases from V and 9 from J, leaving 23 bases between them. CDR3 length equals 16 residues. CDR3 region: CASSPGGLARPPEQFF. CDR3 nucleotides: TGTGCCAGCAGTCCTGGGGGGCTAGCGAGACCTCCTGAGCAGTTCTTC.

The chain employs TRBV6-5 and TRBJ2-7, with 7 bases fitting TRBD2. The CDR3 spans 15 residues. V was pared by 0 bases and J by 4 bases, with 6 bases of the junction left unmatched. The germline V gene has CDR1 MNHEY and CDR2 SVGAGI. In DNA, the CDR3 is TGTGCCAGCAGTTACTCGGGGGGGGGGGGATACGAGCAGTACTTC. It yields the protein CASSYSGGGGYEQYF.

This clonotype showed up just a few times. The rearrangement links TRBV10-3 to TRBJ2-1; the D gene is possibly TRBD2 (5 bases). This CDR3 has 14 amino acids. The V end was cut by 4 bases, the J end by 8 bases, with 15 bases between. From germline, CDR1 is ENHRY and CDR2 SYGVKD. CDR3 sequence: CAISAGNSVDEQFF. For the CDR3, the DNA is TGTGCCATCAGTGCGGGTAATAGCGTGGATGAGCAGTTCTTC.

This chain joins TRBV20-1 and TRBJ2-5, with a possible D match to TRBD1 (5 bases). Trimming removed 0 bases at V and 5 bases at J, with 16 bases between. Germline lookup yields CDR1 DFQATT and CDR2 SNEGSKA (reference sequence). The CDR3 totals 15 residues. DNA for the CDR3: TGCAGTGCTAGAGATCATGTAGGGGTTGGGGAGACCCAGTACTTC. Its protein product is CSARDHVGVGETQYF.

The chain employs TRBV7-2 and TRBJ2-1, with D hard to call. The CDR3 totals 16 residues. Per the germline V gene, CDR1 is SGHTA and CDR2 is FQGNSA. Between the trimmed V and J ends, which lost 0 bases and 1 base, there was a span of 10 bases. CDR3 in amino acids: CASSLAPLRSYNEQFF. The CDR3 bases are TGTGCCAGCAGCTTAGCTCCCCTCCGGTCCTACAATGAGCAGTTCTTC.

This clonotype came up many times. This chain links TRBV3-1 with TRBJ1-3, with D uncertain. V was pared by 3 bases and J by 2 bases, with 11 bases between. Germline V gene lookup returns CDR1 LGHDT and CDR2 YNNKEL (reference sequence). The CDR3 is 15 residues long. CDR3 sequence: CASSQMQDPGNTIYF. CDR3 nucleotide sequence: TGTGCCAGCAGCCAGATGCAGGATCCTGGAAACACCATATATTTT.

This clonotype has only a few counts. The chain carries TRBV4-3 and TRBJ2-1; 7 bases match TRBD2. The CDR3 sequence is 13 residues long. Germline lookup yields CDR1 LGHNA and CDR2 YSLEER. Unmatched junction bases numbered 7, after V lost 0 bases and J lost 14 bases. The CDR3 spells CASSQEIKRGEFF. The CDR3 region has the DNA TGCGCCAGCAGCCAAGAGATCAAGCGGGGAGAGTTCTTC.

At least ten counts were recorded for this clonotype. The chain recombines TRBV27 with TRBJ2-1; D is perhaps TRBD2 (6 bases). CDR3 length: 16 residues. The V gene's germline CDR1 is MNHEY and CDR2 SMNVEV (reference sequence). V lost 1 base and J lost 7, with 17 bases in between. The CDR3 here is CASSLLTGELVNEQFF. The CDR3 DNA is TGTGCCAGCAGTTTATTAACGGGAGAGTTGGTAAATGAGCAGTTCTTC.

This clonotype was seen many times. V gene TRBV27 combines with J gene TRBJ2-5, with TRBD2 matching over 10 bases. Per the germline V gene, CDR1 is MNHEY and CDR2 is SMNVEV (reference sequence). V lost 2 bases to trimming and J lost 2 bases; unmatched junction nucleotides: 2. The length of the CDR3 is 15 residues. CDR3 nucleotides: TGTGCCAGCAGTTTAGGGACTAGCGAGCAAGAGACCCAGTACTTC. Residues: CASSLGTSEQETQYF.

This clonotype showed up many times. CDR3 DNA: TGTGCCTCCGCCCTTGCCTTAGGCAATGAGCAGTTCTTC. Translating it yields CASALALGNEQFF. This chain uses TRBV11-2 with TRBJ2-1, with D unresolved. This CDR3 has 13 residues. In germline, CDR1 is SGHAT, CDR2 FQNNGV. V lost 11 bases and J lost 6, with 17 bases in between.

This clonotype came up many times. The CDR3 is CASSLLYGQGWEQPQHF. The DNA for the CDR3 is TGTGCCAGCAGTTTATTGTACGGACAGGGGTGGGAACAGCCCCAGCATTTT. The chain employs TRBV28 and TRBJ1-5; 9 bases match TRBD1. J lost 7 bases, V lost 1 base, and 11 bases had no gene match. Germline CDR1 MDHEN, CDR2 SYDVKM. CDR3 length equals 17 residues.

This clonotype was recorded many times. This chain uses TRBV30 with TRBJ1-1; D gene unclear. The CDR3 sequence is 10 residues long. Germline V gene sequence: CDR1 GTSNPN, CDR2 SVGIG (reference sequence). The CDR3: CARGPEEAFF. CDR3 in DNA: TGTGCTCGCGGACCAGAGGAAGCTTTCTTT.

This clonotype was seen repeatedly, ten times or more. This chain joins TRBV3-1 and TRBJ2-7; D remains ambiguous. CDR3 length: 14 residues. V dropped 4 bases and J dropped 5 bases, with 15 bases sitting between them. In germline, CDR1 is LGHDT, CDR2 YNNKEL (reference sequence). The CDR3 DNA follows: TGTGCCAGCAGCCCCACGAGAGTCAGTGACGAGCAGTACTTC. This gives the protein CASSPTRVSDEQYF.

This clonotype has only a few counts. V gene TRBV7-2 combines with J gene TRBJ2-3; 7 nucleotides line up with TRBD2. The germline V gene encodes CDR1 SGHTA and CDR2 FQGNSA. Losses at the gene ends were 9 bases for V and 4 bases for J; bases not matched to a gene: 25. The CDR3 sequence is 19 residues long. DNA of the CDR3: TGTGCCAGTACCCCATCGGGGGGTAGCGGACCGGATAGGCCAGATACGCAGTATTTT. Translated, it gives CASTPSGGSGPDRPDTQYF.

This sequence joins TRBV29-1 and TRBJ1-5, with D perhaps matching TRBD1 (5 bases). The CDR3 has 13 amino acids. V was trimmed by 2 bases and J by 7 bases, leaving 12 bases between them. CDR1 is SQVTM and CDR2 is ANQGSEA in the germline V gene. The CDR3 loop reads CSVETGAGQPQHF. The DNA for the CDR3 is TGCAGCGTTGAAACGGGCGCAGGGCAGCCCCAGCATTTT.

This clonotype was seen many times. The chain combines TRBV7-3 with TRBJ2-1, with 10 bases lining up with TRBD2. The J segment lost 0 bases and the V segment lost 1 base, leaving 9 bases of the junction unmatched. The CDR3 loop spans 19 amino acids. The germline V gene has CDR1 SGHTA and CDR2 FQGTGA. The CDR3 region is CASSLRPLVAGGSYNEQFF. The CDR3 DNA reads TGTGCCAGCAGCTTAAGGCCCCTCGTAGCGGGAGGCTCCTACAATGAGCAGTTCTTC.

This chain connects TRBV30 to TRBJ2-6; 8 bases agree with TRBD1. CDR3 length: 15 amino acids. Germline lookup yields CDR1 GTSNPN and CDR2 SVGIG (reference sequence). With V trimmed by 5 bases and J by 0 bases, 3 bases remained unmatched. The CDR3 DNA is TGTGCCTGGGGGGACAGGTCCTCTGGGGCCAACGTCCTGACTTTC. It specifies CAWGDRSSGANVLTF.

This clonotype has ten or more counts. The genes are TRBV5-4 and TRBJ2-7; perhaps TRBD2 as D (6 bases). The germline CDR1 and CDR2 sequences are SGHNT and YYREEE (reference sequence). The V end lost 2 bases, the J end lost 6 bases, and 9 bases lay between the germline ends. This CDR3 is built from 12 residues. CDR3 nucleotide sequence: TGTGCCAGCAGCTTCGGGGGAGGCGAGCAGTACTTC. Encoded protein: CASSFGGGEQYF.

Ten or more counts support this clonotype. This chain joins TRBV2 and TRBJ2-7, with 9 bases lining up with TRBD1. This CDR3 is 16 amino acids long. Germline-derived CDR1 and CDR2 are SNHLY and FYNNEI. J lost 3 bases, V lost 7 bases, and 13 bases had no gene match. This CDR3 is CASTFPLDRGNYEQYF. The CDR3 DNA is TGTGCCAGCACCTTCCCCTTGGACAGGGGAAACTACGAGCAGTACTTC.

This clonotype was seen only a few times. The chain carries TRBV4-3 and TRBJ2-5; the match to TRBD1 covers 7 bases. Trimming removed 0 bases from V and 2 bases from J; junction bases left unmatched: 12. CDR1 is LGHNA and CDR2 is YSLEER in the germline V gene. CDR3 size: 18 residues. Here the CDR3 reads CASSQDRIGRGKQETQYF. The DNA for the CDR3 is TGCGCCAGCAGCCAAGATAGGATTGGCAGGGGGAAACAAGAGACCCAGTACTTC.